This T cell receptor beta chain was retrieved from a study of blood T cell repertoires in COVID-19. The overall study: COVID-19 samples collected from the United States, Italy and Spain covered acute and convalescent phases. Sources were T cells, B-cell-depleted T cells, or PBMCs; the material itself was cDNA or gDNA.

Unmatched junction bases numbered 3, after V lost 0 bases and J lost 1 base. Germline loops: CDR1 LGHNT, CDR2 FRNRAP. The length of the CDR3 is 17 residues. Per the original methods: Amplification from reference gene primers served as the basis for estimated nucleated cell counts. TCRdb keeps only in-frame clones here, not all; method: immunoSEQ multiplex PCR. V and J calls and clone size are as listed in that table; D and trimming were resolved from the DNA. The sample yields approximately 230,000 clones, roughly three quarters seen once. V is TRBV12-5 and J is TRBJ2-2, with 9 bases identical to TRBD1. This TCR was sampled from a woman between 40 and 50 years old with active or convalescent COVID-19. The sample consisted of peripheral blood. In nucleotides, the CDR3 is TGTGCTAGTGGTTTGGTATTGGGACAGGGGAACACCGGGGAGCTGTTTTTT. Translation gives CASGLVLGQGNTGELFF.